The T cell receptor beta chain under discussion was sequenced for a study of tissue T cells after allogeneic stem cell transplantation. Study findings and constraints: Anatomically similar tissues had similar TCR repertoires within each patient. Motif-based clustering found tissue-specific repertoire signatures shared across patients, though few clones were shared. Limitations included a small, clinically heterogeneous cohort and limited sampling depth.

With respect to this clone: Its antigen remains unidentified. All gene names here are mouse names. The CDR3 is cut off 1 residue early in the read; its end comes from the germline J gene.

Only in-frame clones appear in the TCRdb table, and some are missing; sequencing was by immunoSEQ multiplex PCR. In the table there are about 20,000 clones, roughly three quarters of which are singletons. V dropped 5 bases and J dropped 6 bases, with 13 bases sitting between them. The CDR3 contains 14 residues. Germline V gene data show CDR1 as NSQYPW and CDR2 as LRSPGD (reference sequence). The clonotype comes from a female BALB/c mouse in good health. Mouse MHC haplotype: H2-d. The chain links TRBV1 to TRBJ1-4; no clear D gene. Input material: spleen. The DNA read from the CDR3 is TGCACCTGCAGTACGAGGGAGAGAGACGAAAGATTATTT. Protein sequence: CTCSTRERDERLF. Given in full, the CDR3 is CTCSTRERDERLFF.